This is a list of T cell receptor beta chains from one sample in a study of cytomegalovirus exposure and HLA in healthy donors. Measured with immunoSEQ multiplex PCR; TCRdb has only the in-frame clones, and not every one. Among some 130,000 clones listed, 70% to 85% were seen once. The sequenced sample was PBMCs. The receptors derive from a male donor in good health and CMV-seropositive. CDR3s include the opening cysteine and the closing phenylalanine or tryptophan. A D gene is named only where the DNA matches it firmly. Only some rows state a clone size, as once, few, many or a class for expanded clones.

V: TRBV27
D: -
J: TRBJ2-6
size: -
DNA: TGTGCCAGCAGTAATCGGGGTACTGGGGCCAACGTCCTGACTTTC
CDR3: CASSNRGTGANVLTF

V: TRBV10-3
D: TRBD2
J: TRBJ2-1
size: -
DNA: TGTGCCATCAGCGTGACTAGCGGGGGGGCGGGCTCCTACAATGAGCAGTTCTTC
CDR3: CAISVTSGGAGSYNEQFF

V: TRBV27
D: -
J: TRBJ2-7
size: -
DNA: TGTGCCAGCAGTTTAAGGGGCCATTCCTCCTACGAGCAGTACTTC
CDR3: CASSLRGHSSYEQYF

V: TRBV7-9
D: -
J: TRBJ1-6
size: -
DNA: TGTGCCAGCAGCTTTCTTCGTTCGGAGGGTCCCCTCCACTTT
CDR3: CASSFLRSEGPLHF

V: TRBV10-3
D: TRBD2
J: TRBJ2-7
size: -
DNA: TGTGCCATCAGTGAGTCGACGGGAGGATCCTACGAGCAGTACTTC
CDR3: CAISESTGGSYEQYF

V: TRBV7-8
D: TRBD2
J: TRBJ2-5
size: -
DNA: TGTGCCAGCAGCTTCCATAGCGGGAAGGAGACCCAGTACTTC
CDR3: CASSFHSGKETQYF

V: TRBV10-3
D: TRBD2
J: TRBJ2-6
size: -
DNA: TGTGCCATCAGTGCCTCCCCGGGACTAACCTCTGGGGCCAACGTCCTGACTTTC
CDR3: CAISASPGLTSGANVLTF

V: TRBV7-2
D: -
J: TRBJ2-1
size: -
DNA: TGTGCCAGCAGCTTTTACAGCTACAATGAGCAGTTCTTC
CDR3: CASSFYSYNEQFF

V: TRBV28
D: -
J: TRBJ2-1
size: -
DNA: TGTGCCAGCATTCCCCTTAAGGGGGGGATGTCTGATGAGCAGTTCTTC
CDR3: CASIPLKGGMSDEQFF

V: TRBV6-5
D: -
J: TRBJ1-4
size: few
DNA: TGTGCCAGCAGTTACTCGACTAGGGGTGAAAAACTGTTTTTT
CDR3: CASSYSTRGEKLFF

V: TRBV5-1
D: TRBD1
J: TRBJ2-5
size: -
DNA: TGCGCCAGCAGCTCGGGACAGGGTCGACAAGAGACCCAGTACTTC
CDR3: CASSSGQGRQETQYF

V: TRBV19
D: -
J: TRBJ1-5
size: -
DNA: TGTGCCAGTAGTATCGGGGGGGATAATCAGCCCCAGCATTTT
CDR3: CASSIGGDNQPQHF

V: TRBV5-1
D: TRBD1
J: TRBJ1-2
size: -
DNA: TGCGCCAGCAGCCTCAGGGCTCAGGGGGCGCTTGGTGGCTACACCTTC
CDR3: CASSLRAQGALGGYTF

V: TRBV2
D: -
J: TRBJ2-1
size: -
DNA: TGTGCCAGCAGTGTTTCAACCAATCACACGGACAGCCGCTCCTACAATGAGCAGTTCTTC
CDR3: CASSVSTNHTDSRSYNEQFF

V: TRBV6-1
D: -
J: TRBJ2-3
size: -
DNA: TGTGCCAGCAGTGAAGGAGGGGGTACGCAGTATTTT
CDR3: CASSEGGGTQYF

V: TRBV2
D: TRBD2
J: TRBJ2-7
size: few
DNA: TGTGCCAGCTCCAGGACTAGCGGGGGACCCTACGAGCAGTACTTC
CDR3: CASSRTSGGPYEQYF

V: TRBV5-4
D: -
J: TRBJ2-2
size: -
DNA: TGTGCCAGCAGCTTGGGGCCCGGGGAGCTGTTTTTT
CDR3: CASSLGPGELFF

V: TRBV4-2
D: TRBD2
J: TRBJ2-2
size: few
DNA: TGTGCCAGCAGCCAAGATCTGCCCGCGGGGGGGAGAAGGCACACCGGGGAGCTGTTTTTT
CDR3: CASSQDLPAGGRRHTGELFF

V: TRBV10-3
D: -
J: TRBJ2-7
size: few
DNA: TGTGCCATCAGGAAAGCCACCTACGAGCAGTACTTC
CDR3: CAIRKATYEQYF

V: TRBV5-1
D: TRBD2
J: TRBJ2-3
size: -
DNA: TGCGCCAGCAGCCCCATGGGGGCTAGCGGGTTAGAAGATACGCAGTATTTT
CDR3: CASSPMGASGLEDTQYF

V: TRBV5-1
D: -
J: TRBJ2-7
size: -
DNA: TGCGCCAGCAGTTCGGCAGGGGTTGACCGCGAGCAGTACTTC
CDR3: CASSSAGVDREQYF

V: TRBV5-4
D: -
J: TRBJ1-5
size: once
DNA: TGTGCCAGCAGCTTGGCCAGGGCAAAGCGAAAAGGGGTTGGTCAGCCCCAGCATTTT
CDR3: CASSLARAKRKGVGQPQHF

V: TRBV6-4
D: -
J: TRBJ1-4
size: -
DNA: TGTGCCAGCAGTGAAACGGCAGGGCATGAAAAACTGTTTTTT
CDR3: CASSETAGHEKLFF

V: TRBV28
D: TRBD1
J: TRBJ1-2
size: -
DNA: TGTGCCAGCAGTTCACCCGGACAGGGAAGGTATGGCTACACCTTC
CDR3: CASSSPGQGRYGYTF

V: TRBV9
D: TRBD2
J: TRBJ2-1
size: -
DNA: TGTGCCAGCAGCGTGGTCCCCACTAGCGACAATGAGCAGTTCTTC
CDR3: CASSVVPTSDNEQFF

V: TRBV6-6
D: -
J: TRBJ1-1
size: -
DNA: TGTGCCAGCAGTTACTCGATCGGGGGCACTGAAGCTTTCTTT
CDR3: CASSYSIGGTEAFF

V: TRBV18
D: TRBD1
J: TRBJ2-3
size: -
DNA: TGTGCCAGCTCACTCCGACAGGGGGCTGGCGATACGCAGTATTTT
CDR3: CASSLRQGAGDTQYF

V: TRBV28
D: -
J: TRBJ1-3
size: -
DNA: TGTGCCAGCAGCCTTCTATCCTCTGGAAACACCATATATTTT
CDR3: CASSLLSSGNTIYF

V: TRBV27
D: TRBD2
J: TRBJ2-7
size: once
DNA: TGTGCCAGCAGTACTAGCGGGGGGTTAGAGCAGTACTTC
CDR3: CASSTSGGLEQYF

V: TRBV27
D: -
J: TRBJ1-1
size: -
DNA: TGTGCCAGCAGTACAGCTGGTTCAATCTCTGAAGCTTTCTTT
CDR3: CASSTAGSISEAFF